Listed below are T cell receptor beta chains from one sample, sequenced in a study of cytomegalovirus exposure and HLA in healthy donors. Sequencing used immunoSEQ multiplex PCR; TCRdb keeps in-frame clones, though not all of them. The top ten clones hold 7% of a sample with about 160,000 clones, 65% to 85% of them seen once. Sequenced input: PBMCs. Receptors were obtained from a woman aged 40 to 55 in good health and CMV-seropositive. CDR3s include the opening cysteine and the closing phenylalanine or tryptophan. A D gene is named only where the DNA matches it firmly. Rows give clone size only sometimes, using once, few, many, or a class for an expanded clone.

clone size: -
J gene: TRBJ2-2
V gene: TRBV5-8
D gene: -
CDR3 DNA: TGTGCCAGCAGCCCGATCGTCCGGGTTGGCACCGGGGAGCTGTTTTTT
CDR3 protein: CASSPIVRVGTGELFF

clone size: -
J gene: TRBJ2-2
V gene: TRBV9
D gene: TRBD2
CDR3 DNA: TGTGCCAGCAGCGTACGACCTAGCGGCAACACCGGGGAGCTGTTTTTT
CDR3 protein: CASSVRPSGNTGELFF

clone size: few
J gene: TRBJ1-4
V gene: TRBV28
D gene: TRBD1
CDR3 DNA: TGTGCCAGCAGTTTATCGGGTTCGGGACAGACTAATGAAAAACTGTTTTTT
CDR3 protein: CASSLSGSGQTNEKLFF

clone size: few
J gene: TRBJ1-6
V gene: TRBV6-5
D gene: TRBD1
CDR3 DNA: TGTGCCAGCAGGTACAGGGGTTCACCCCTCCACTTT
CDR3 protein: CASRYRGSPLHF

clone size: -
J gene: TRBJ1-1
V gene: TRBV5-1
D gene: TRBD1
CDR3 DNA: TGCGCCAGCAGCTTCGACAGGGGCGATGAAGCTTTCTTT
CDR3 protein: CASSFDRGDEAFF

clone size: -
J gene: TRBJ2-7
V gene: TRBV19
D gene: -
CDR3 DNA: TGTGCCAGTAGTAGGTCGGGTTACGAGCAGTACTTC
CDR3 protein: CASSRSGYEQYF

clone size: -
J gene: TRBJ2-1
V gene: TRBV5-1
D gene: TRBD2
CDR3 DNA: TGCGCCAGCAGCTTGGGGGTTAGCGGGTACAATGAGCAGTTCTTC
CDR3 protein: CASSLGVSGYNEQFF

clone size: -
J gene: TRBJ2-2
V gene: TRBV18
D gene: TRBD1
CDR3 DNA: TGTGCCACCACAACGGACAGGGACACCGGGGAGCTGTTTTTT
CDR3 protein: CATTTDRDTGELFF

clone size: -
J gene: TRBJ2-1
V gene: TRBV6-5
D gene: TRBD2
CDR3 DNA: TGTGCCAGCACCGGACCGGGGGGGCGTCACAATGAGCAGTTCTTC
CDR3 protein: CASTGPGGRHNEQFF

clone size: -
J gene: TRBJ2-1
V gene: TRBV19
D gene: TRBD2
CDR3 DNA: TGTGCCAGTAGTTTCCTTTGGACTAGCGGGGGGGCCCCTGGTGACGCTGAGCAGTTCTTC
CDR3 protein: CASSFLWTSGGAPGDAEQFF

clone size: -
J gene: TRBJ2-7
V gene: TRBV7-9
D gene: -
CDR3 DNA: TGTGCCAGCAGCCGGACAGGGAGGGAGGACGAGCAGTACTTC
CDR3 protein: CASSRTGREDEQYF

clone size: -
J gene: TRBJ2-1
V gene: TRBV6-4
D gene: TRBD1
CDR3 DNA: TGTGCCACCCCGGGACAGGGGGATGAGGATGAGCAGTTCTTC
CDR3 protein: CATPGQGDEDEQFF

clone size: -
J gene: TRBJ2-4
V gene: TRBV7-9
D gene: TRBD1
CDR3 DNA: TGTGCCAGCAGCCCCGGCGGACAGGGGAACATTCAGTACTTC
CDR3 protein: CASSPGGQGNIQYF

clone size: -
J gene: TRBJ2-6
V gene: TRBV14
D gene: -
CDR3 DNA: TGTGCCAGCAGCCAATTGGGCCGGACCCCCTCTGGGGCCAACGGCCTGACTTTC
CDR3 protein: CASSQLGRTPSGANGLTF

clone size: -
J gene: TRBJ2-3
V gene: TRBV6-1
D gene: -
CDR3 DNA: TGTGCCAGCAGTGAAGGTCCGGGGAAAGGGGATACGCAGTATTTT
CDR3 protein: CASSEGPGKGDTQYF

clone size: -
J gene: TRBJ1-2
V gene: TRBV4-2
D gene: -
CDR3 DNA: TGTGCCAGCAGCCAAGATTTGGCCACCCGTGGCTACACCTTC
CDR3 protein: CASSQDLATRGYTF

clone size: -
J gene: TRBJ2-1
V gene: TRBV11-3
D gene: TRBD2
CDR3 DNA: TGTGCCAGCAGCTTATACGGCGGGGGAGCCTACAATGAGCAGTTCTTC
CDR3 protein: CASSLYGGGAYNEQFF

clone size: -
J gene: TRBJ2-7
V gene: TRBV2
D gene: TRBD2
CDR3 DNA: TGTGCCAGCAGTCCCGGGACTAGCGGCTACGAGCAGTACTTC
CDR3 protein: CASSPGTSGYEQYF

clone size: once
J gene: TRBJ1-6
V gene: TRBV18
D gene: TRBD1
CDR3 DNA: TGTGCCAGCTCACCAACGGGACAGGGGAATTCACCCCTCCACTTT
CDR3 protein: CASSPTGQGNSPLHF

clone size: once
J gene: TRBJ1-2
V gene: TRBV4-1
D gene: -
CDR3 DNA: TGCGCCAGCAGCCAAGGTTCAGGGGTCGGTGGCTACACCTTC
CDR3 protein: CASSQGSGVGGYTF

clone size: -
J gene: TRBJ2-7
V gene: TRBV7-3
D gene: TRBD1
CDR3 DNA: TGTGCCAGCAGCTTGACAGGGGGTTACGAGCAGTACTTC
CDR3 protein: CASSLTGGYEQYF

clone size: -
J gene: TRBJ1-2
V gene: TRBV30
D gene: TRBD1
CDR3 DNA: TGTGCCTGGGGGACTTGGACAGGTCAGGGCTACACCTTC
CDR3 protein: CAWGTWTGQGYTF

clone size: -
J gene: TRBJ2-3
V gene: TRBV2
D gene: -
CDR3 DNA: TGTGCCAGCACCGGGGGAGATACGCAGTATTTT
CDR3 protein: CASTGGDTQYF

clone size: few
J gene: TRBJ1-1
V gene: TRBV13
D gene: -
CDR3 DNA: TGTGCCAGCAGCTTGCCCGGGAACACTGAAGCTTTCTTT
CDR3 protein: CASSLPGNTEAFF

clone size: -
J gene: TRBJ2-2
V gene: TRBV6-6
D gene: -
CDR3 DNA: TGTGCCAGCAGTCGTGGCCGGGACACCGGGGAGCTGTTTTTT
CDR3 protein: CASSRGRDTGELFF

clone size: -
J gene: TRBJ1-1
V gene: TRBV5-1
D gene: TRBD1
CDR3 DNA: TGCGCCAGCAGCTTGGACACGACAGGGAGTAGTGAAGCTTTCTTT
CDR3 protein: CASSLDTTGSSEAFF

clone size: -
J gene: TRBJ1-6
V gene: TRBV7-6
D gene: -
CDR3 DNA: TGTGCCAGCAGTCCGAGCGGGGATCGAGGAACACCCCTCCACTTT
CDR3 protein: CASSPSGDRGTPLHF

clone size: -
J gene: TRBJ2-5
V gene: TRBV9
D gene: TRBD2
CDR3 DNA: TGTGCCAGCAGCGGACTGGCGGGGGGGGGAGAGACCCAGTACTTC
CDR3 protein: CASSGLAGGGETQYF

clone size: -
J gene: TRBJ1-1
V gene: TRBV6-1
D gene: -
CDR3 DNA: TGTGCCAGCAGTGAAGCCGCGGCGGGGCACGCTGAAGCTTTCTTT
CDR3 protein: CASSEAAAGHAEAFF

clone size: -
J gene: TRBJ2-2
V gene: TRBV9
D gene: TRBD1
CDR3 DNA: TGTGCCAGCAGCTACAAGCCGGGACAGGGGGCTCACACCGGGGAGCTGTTTTTT
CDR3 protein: CASSYKPGQGAHTGELFF

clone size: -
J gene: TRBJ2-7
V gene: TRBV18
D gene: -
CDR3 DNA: TGTGCCAGCTCACCGAAGACAGTTAACTCCTACGAGCAGTACTTC
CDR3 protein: CASSPKTVNSYEQYF

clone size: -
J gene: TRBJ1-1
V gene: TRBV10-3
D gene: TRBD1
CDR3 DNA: TGTGCCATCAGTGTCCAACGACAGGGTGACACTGAAGCTTTCTTT
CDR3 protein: CAISVQRQGDTEAFF

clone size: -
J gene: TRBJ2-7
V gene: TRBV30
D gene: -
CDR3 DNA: TGTGCCTGGAGTGTAGGACAGCAGTACGAGCAGTACTTC
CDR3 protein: CAWSVGQQYEQYF

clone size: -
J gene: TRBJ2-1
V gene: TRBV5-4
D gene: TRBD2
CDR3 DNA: TGTGCCAGCAGCTTGGGACTAGCCCTAGAGAATGAGCAGTTCTTC
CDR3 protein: CASSLGLALENEQFF

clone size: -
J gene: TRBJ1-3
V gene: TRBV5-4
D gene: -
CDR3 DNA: TGTGCCAGCAGTTTAGGTCCCGCGGGAGGAAACACCATATATTTT
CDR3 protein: CASSLGPAGGNTIYF

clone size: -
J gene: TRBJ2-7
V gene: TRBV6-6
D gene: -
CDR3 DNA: TGTGCCAGCACTTACGCCCAACAGGGTTCCTACGAGCAGTACTTC
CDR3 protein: CASTYAQQGSYEQYF

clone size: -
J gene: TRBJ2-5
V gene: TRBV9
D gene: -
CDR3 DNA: TGTGCCAGCAGCGCCGCGGGTAGGATAGGGACCCAGTACTTC
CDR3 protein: CASSAAGRIGTQYF

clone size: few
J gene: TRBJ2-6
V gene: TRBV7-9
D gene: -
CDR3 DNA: TGTGCCAGCAGCTTGGGGCCAGACAGATCTGGGGCCAACGTCCTGACTTTC
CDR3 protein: CASSLGPDRSGANVLTF

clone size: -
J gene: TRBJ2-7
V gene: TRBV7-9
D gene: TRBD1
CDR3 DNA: TGTTCCAGCAGCTTAGGAACAACAGGGGTCGAGCAGTACTTC
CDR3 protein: CSSSLGTTGVEQYF

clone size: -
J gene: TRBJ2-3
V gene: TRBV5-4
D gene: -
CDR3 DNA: TGTGCCAGCAGCTTGGAGCCGAACACAGATACGCAGTATTTT
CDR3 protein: CASSLEPNTDTQYF

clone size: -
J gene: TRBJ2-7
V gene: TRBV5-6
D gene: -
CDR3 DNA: TGTGCCAGCAGCTCTAGGGACAATGTGATCTACGAGCAGTACTTC
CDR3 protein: CASSSRDNVIYEQYF

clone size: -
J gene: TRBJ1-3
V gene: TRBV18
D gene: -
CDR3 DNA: TGTGCCAGCTCACTACCACAGGGCAGCAAGACTGGAAACACCATATATTTT
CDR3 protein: CASSLPQGSKTGNTIYF

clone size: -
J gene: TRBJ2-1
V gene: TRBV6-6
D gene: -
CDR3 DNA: TGTGCCAGCGGGGGGAACTACAATGAGCAGTTCTTC
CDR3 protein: CASGGNYNEQFF

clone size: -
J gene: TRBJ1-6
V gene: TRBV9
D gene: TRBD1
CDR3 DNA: TGTGCCAGCAGCGTAGTCGGGGACAGCGGGTCACCCCTCCACTTT
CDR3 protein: CASSVVGDSGSPLHF

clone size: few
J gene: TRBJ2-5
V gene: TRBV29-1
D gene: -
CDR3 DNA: TGCAGCGTTGTATCGCCCGCCTCGGTTCAAGAGACCCAGTACTTC
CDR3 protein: CSVVSPASVQETQYF

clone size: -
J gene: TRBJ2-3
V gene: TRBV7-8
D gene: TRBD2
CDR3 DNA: TGTGCCAGCAGCCCCGCGCATAGCGGGGGATCATACACAGATACGCAGTATTTT
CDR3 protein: CASSPAHSGGSYTDTQYF

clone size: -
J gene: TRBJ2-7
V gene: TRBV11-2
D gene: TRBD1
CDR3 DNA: TGTGCCAGCAGCCCCGACAGGGGGGTCGGCGAGCAGTACTTC
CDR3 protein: CASSPDRGVGEQYF

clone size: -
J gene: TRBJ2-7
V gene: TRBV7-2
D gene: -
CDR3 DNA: TGTGCCAGCAGCTCTTTGGGACACTACGAGCAGTACTTC
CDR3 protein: CASSSLGHYEQYF

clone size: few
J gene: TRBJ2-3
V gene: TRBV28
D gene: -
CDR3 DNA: TGTGCCAGCAACAATGACAGTCCCACAGATACGCAGTATTTT
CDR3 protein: CASNNDSPTDTQYF

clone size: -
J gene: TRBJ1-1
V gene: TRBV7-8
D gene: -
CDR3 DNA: TGTGCCAGCAGCTACCTGGGAGGGGGGGGGTCCGGAGCTGAAGCTTTCTTT
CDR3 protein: CASSYLGGGGSGAEAFF

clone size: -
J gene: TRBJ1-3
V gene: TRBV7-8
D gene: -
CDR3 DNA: TGTGCCAGCAGCCACCGGACTGTCGGGGACACCATATATTTT
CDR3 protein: CASSHRTVGDTIYF

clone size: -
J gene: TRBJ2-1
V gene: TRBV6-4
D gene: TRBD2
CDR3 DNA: TGTGCCAGCAGTGACGGGACTAGCGCGTCGCAGTTCTTC
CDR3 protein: CASSDGTSASQFF